The source of this T cell receptor (beta chain) is a study of T cell responses to AZD1222 COVID-19 vaccine. Data came from immunoSEQ multiplex PCR; TCRdb stores just in-frame clones and leaves some out. The sample consists of approximately 120,000 clones, just over 90% of them appearing once. The CDR3 extends over 13 amino acids. Germline CDR1 is MNHNS and CDR2 is SASEGT. V was shortened by 0 bases and J by 1 base, with 0 bases between the two germline ends. This sequence was found in an adult in good health. Sequenced material: peripheral blood, taken on day 0 of AZD1222 vaccination. This rearrangement joins TRBV6-1 to TRBJ1-4; no clear D. The CDR3 sequence is CASSEATNEKLFF. CDR3 sequence (DNA): TGTGCCAGCAGTGAAGCAACTAATGAAAAACTGTTTTTT.